Described below is a single T cell receptor (beta chain) sequence and its context. Authors' data handling: Amplification with reference gene primers provided the estimates of nucleated cell counts. The protocol was immunoSEQ multiplex PCR, while the TCRdb copy is restricted to in-frame clones and leaves out a portion. That table is the source of V, J and clone size, and D and trimming were worked out from the DNA. The sample consists of about 94,000 clones, more than 65% of them appearing once. These data originate in a study of blood T cell repertoires in COVID-19. Study-level information: Sites across the United States, Italy and Spain contributed samples from acute and convalescent COVID-19. T cells, B-cell-depleted T cells, or PBMCs supplied cDNA or gDNA.

The CDR3 is made up of 14 amino acids. Trimming cost V 1 base and J 7 bases, with 14 bases left between them. The germline CDR1 and CDR2 sequences are SGHNT and YYREEE (reference sequence). The J gene is TRBJ1-2, the V gene TRBV5-4; a possible D gene is TRBD1 (6 bases). This sequence originates from a man in his sixties with acute or convalescent COVID-19. The sequenced sample was peripheral blood. The CDR3 DNA follows: TGTGCCAGCAGCTTGACAGGGACGGGCGGTGGCTACACCTTC. Its protein is CASSLTGTGGGYTF.